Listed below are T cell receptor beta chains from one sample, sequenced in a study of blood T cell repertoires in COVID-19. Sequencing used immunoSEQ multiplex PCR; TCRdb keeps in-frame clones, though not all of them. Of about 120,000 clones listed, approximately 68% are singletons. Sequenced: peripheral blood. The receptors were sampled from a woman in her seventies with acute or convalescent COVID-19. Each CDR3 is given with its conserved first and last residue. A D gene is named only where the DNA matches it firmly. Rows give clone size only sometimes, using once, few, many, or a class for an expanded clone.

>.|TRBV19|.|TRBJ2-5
TGTGCCAGTAGTCCCCGTACGAGAGGAGAGACCCAGTACTTC
CASSPRTRGETQYF
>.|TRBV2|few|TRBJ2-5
TGTGCCAGCAGTGAGGGCCCTGTGGAGACCCAGTACTTC
CASSEGPVETQYF
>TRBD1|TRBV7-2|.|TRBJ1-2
TGTGCCAGCAGCTTAGGTACAGGGGGCTATGGCTACACCTTC
CASSLGTGGYGYTF
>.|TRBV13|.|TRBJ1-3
TGTGCCAGCAGCCCTGGGAACCGGGGGGGAAACACCATATATTTT
CASSPGNRGGNTIYF
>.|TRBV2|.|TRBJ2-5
TGTGCCAGCAGAGGCAGGGTCCAAGAGACCCAGTACTTC
CASRGRVQETQYF
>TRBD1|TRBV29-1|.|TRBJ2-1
TGCAGCGCTGGCATCCGGGACAGGGAAGATGAGCAGTTCTTC
CSAGIRDREDEQFF
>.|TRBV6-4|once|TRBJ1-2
TGTGCCAGCAGCCCAAGTCTCAGGGACTATGGCTACACCTTC
CASSPSLRDYGYTF
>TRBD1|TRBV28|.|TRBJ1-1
TGTGCCAGCAGTTCACCTTTATTAAGGGGGCGGACTGAAGCTTTCTTT
CASSSPLLRGRTEAFF
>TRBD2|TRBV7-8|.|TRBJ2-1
TGTGCCAGCAGCGTAAGTAGCGGGATAGGCTACAATGAGCAGTTCTTC
CASSVSSGIGYNEQFF
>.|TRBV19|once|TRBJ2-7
TGTGCCAGTAGTATTTTAGACGACACCTACGAGCAGTACTTC
CASSILDDTYEQYF
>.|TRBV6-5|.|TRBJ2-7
TGTGCCAGCAGTAACACCGTCACCTCCGAGCAGTACTTC
CASSNTVTSEQYF
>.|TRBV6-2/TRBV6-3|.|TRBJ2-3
TGTGCCAGCAGTTACGGGAGGAGGGGTCGGACAGATACGCAGTATTTT
CASSYGRRGRTDTQYF
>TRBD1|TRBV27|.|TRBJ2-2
TGTGCCAGCAGTTTTTTCCCGAGACAGGGTTACACCGGGGAGCTGTTTTTT
CASSFFPRQGYTGELFF
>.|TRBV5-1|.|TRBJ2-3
TGCGCCAGCAGCTTGGAAGGACAGAGCACAGATACGCAGTATTTT
CASSLEGQSTDTQYF
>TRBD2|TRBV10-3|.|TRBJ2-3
TGTGCCATCAGTGAGCGTCTAGCGGGAGCTGCGGATACGCAGTATTTT
CAISERLAGAADTQYF
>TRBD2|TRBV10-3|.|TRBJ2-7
TGTGCCATCAGAGGCGGGGGGCGGGACGAGCAGTACTTC
CAIRGGGRDEQYF